This TCR beta chain came from a study of CD8 T cells in ankylosing spondylitis. Study-wide findings and caveats: Matched ankylosing spondylitis synovial fluid reportedly showed significant enrichment of disease-linked clones.

TCRdb reanalysed the 5' RACE reads using MiXCR and keeps one entry per CDR3 protein. Among about 140,000 distinct CDR3 sequences listed, roughly 8% were seen once. Notes on this clonotype: Its antigen is as yet unknown.

The sample was synovial fluid, either unsorted or a sorted T cell fraction (not recorded which). This sequence was found in a male donor with ankylosing spondylitis.

CDR3 nucleotides: TGCAGTGCTAGAGATTTCAGCAGGGGATACGGGGAGCTGTTTTTT. It is translated as CSARDFSRGYGELFF. The chain couples TRBV20-1 to TRBJ2-2, with D possibly TRBD1 on 6 matching bases. This CDR3 contains 15 residues. Germline V lookup: CDR1 DFQATT, CDR2 SNEGSKA (reference sequence). The V end was cut by 0 bases, the J end by 7 bases, with 15 bases between.